The source of this T cell receptor (beta chain) is a study of T-cell reconstitution after alpha-beta-depleted transplantation in children. This CDR3 has 13 amino acids. The ends were cut back, 7 bases at V and 2 bases at J, with 8 bases in the middle. From germline, CDR1 is SGHTA and CDR2 FQGNSA. TCRbeta library construction was performed incorporating unique molecular identifiers. TCRdb reprocessed the PCR reads with MiXCR, giving one entry per CDR3 protein. The sample gives roughly 500,000 distinct CDR3 sequences, about 30% of which show up once; about 2.3% is in the top ten. This receptor was obtained from a human donor who donated a stem cell graft to a child with aplastic anemia. The genes are TRBV7-2 and TRBJ2-2; D is unresolved. Sequencing used PBMCs from the stem cell graft donor, obtained from the stem cell graft. The CDR3: CASNRVNTGELFF. CDR3 coding DNA: TGTGCCAGCAACCGGGTTAACACCGGGGAGCTGTTTTTT.